The clone carrying this T cell receptor (beta chain) showed up many times. The CDR3 extends over 16 amino acids. CDR1 is SGHTA and CDR2 is FQGTGA in the germline V gene. Losses at the gene ends were 1 base for V and 5 bases for J; bases not matched to a gene: 10. TCRdb reprocessed the 5' RACE reads with MiXCR, giving one entry per CDR3 protein. The data contain tens of thousands of distinct CDR3 sequences, 28% of them singletons. The rearrangement links TRBV7-3 to TRBJ2-5; 7 nucleotides line up with TRBD1. The sample was tumor-infiltrating memory CD4+ T cells sorted from the breast tumor. Subset given: memory CD4+ T cells, CD4+CD45RO+CD25-. The source of this sequence is a female donor with breast cancer. In nucleotides, the CDR3 is TGTGCCAGCAGCTTAAACCCCAGGGGGACGGGGGAGACCCAGTACTTC. Its translation is CASSLNPRGTGETQYF.